This TCR beta chain was captured in a study of T cells in Graves' hyperthyroidism and ophthalmopathy. A remark on this clonotype: Its specificity is not known.

Regions amplified from RNA transcripts were the TCR beta CDR3 regions. Initially, a first-round RT-PCR of the TCR CDR3 employed the HTBI primer set. TCRdb reprocessed the multiplex PCR reads via MiXCR and lists one record per CDR3 protein. This repertoire shows hundreds of thousands of distinct CDR3 sequences, 45% found once; its top ten account for approximately 7.2%. Uncontrolled infection, other autoimmune disease, pregnancy or lactation disqualified patients from enrolment. In making diagnoses, clinical symptoms, serum thyroxine and TRAb, thyroid ultrasound and orbital computed tomography were all used. Study-wide findings and caveats: The authors' 13 V-J model separated ophthalmopathy from stable hyperthyroidism. Peripheral blood also featured most of the thyroid clonotypes expanded above 0.001.

The source material was peripheral blood or thyroid tissue (not recorded which). The TCR comes from an adult man with Graves' disease, either hyperthyroidism or ophthalmopathy (not recorded which).

In nucleotides, the CDR3 is TGCAGTGCCCAGGCCCTGAACTATGGCTACACCTTC. Protein sequence: CSAQALNYGYTF. The V call is TRBV20-1, the J call TRBJ1-2; no definite D call. Germline V gene sequence: CDR1 DFQATT, CDR2 SNEGSKA (reference sequence). There are 12 residues in the CDR3. V shed 6 bases and J shed 2 bases, with 10 bases lying between them.